The 21 T cell receptor beta chains below come from one sample, sequenced in a study of T cell changes during pregnancy in multiple sclerosis. Repertoires were generated with immunoSEQ multiplex PCR, while TCRdb's copy carries only in-frame clones and drops some. The sample holds approximately 40,000 clones, under 95% seen once. The sample here was CD4+ T cells from peripheral blood mononuclear cells, taken in the third trimester of pregnancy. These receptors came from a female donor with multiple sclerosis, enrolled in a pregnancy study.

This sequence joins TRBV11-2 and TRBJ2-7; 8 positions agree with TRBD2. CDR3 length equals 16 residues. Germline V gene sequence: CDR1 SGHAT, CDR2 FQNNGV. The V segment lost 1 base and the J segment 7 bases; nucleotides outside the gene matches: 12. The CDR3, as DNA: TGTGCCAGCAGCTTAGGGAGTAGCGGGGCTTTCGGGGAGCAGTACTTC. Protein sequence: CASSLGSSGAFGEQYF.

V and J are TRBV18 and TRBJ1-5, with D possibly TRBD1 on 5 matching bases. CDR3 length: 14 residues. Germline V gene sequence: CDR1 KGHSH, CDR2 LQKENI. V lost 2 bases to trimming and J lost 7 bases, with 12 bases between them. CDR3 region: CASSPGAPGQPQHF. The CDR3 DNA follows: TGTGCCAGCTCACCAGGGGCCCCCGGGCAGCCCCAGCATTTT.

The chain carries TRBV11-2 and TRBJ2-3, with a possible D match to TRBD2 (6 bases). Germline V gives CDR1 SGHAT, CDR2 FQNNGV. CDR3 length: 15 amino acids. Trimming cost V 3 bases and J 0 bases, with 10 bases left between them. Here the CDR3 DNA reads TGTGCCAGCAGCTTGGGGACTGCTAGCACAGATACGCAGTATTTT. Protein product: CASSLGTASTDTQYF.

CDR3: CASSASPSVDPADTQYF. The CDR3 region has the DNA TGTGCCAGCAGCGCCAGCCCCAGCGTAGACCCTGCAGATACGCAGTATTTT. This sequence joins TRBV9 and TRBJ2-3; D unresolved. The CDR3 is made up of 17 amino acids. Germline V gene sequence: CDR1 SGDLS, CDR2 YYNGEE. Between the trimmed V and J ends, which lost 3 bases and 4 bases, there was a span of 21 bases.

The V and J genes are TRBV11-2 and TRBJ2-7; 9 bases map to TRBD2. J was trimmed by 3 bases and V by 1 base; bases with no gene match: 4. The CDR3 runs 15 residues. The germline CDR1 and CDR2 sequences are SGHAT and FQNNGV. This CDR3 is CASSLGLAEIYEQYF. The CDR3 DNA reads TGTGCCAGCAGCTTAGGACTAGCGGAAATCTACGAGCAGTACTTC.

The chain uses TRBV30 and TRBJ1-2; 11 nucleotides agree with TRBD1. The CDR3 has 16 amino acids. Germline trimming cut 3 bases from V and 2 bases from J; bases unmatched to any gene: 8. The germline V gene encodes CDR1 GTSNPN and CDR2 SVGIG (reference sequence). The CDR3 nucleotides read TGTGCCTGGAGCAGTAGAGGGACAGGGGGGAACTATGGCTACACCTTC. It codes for CAWSSRGTGGNYGYTF.

This chain joins TRBV27 and TRBJ2-7; D may be TRBD2 (6 bases). CDR3 length: 14 residues. CDR1 is MNHEY and CDR2 is SMNVEV in the germline V gene (reference sequence). V gave up 2 bases and J gave up 5 bases, with 13 bases separating them. CDR3 residues: CASSLGGRGDEQYF. CDR3 coding DNA: TGTGCCAGCAGTTTAGGGGGGAGAGGGGACGAGCAGTACTTC.

The chain joins TRBV5-4 to TRBJ2-4; 8 bases line up with TRBD1. This CDR3 has 14 residues. The V segment lost 1 base and the J segment 5 bases; nucleotides outside the gene matches: 2. Germline V gene lookup returns CDR1 SGHNT and CDR2 YYREEE (reference sequence). The DNA for the CDR3 is TGTGCCAGCAGCTTGACAGGGGGAGAAAACATTCAGTACTTC. Protein: CASSLTGGENIQYF.

The chain couples TRBV6-1 to TRBJ2-7, with 9 positions matching TRBD1. The germline V gene encodes CDR1 MNHNS and CDR2 SASEGT. The V segment lost 8 bases and the J segment 7 bases; nucleotides outside the gene matches: 12. The CDR3 spans 14 residues. This chain's CDR3 is CASGTQGARWEQYF. In DNA form, the CDR3 reads TGTGCCAGCGGGACACAGGGGGCGCGTTGGGAGCAGTACTTC.

This clone has just one count. The chain has TRBV7-3 and TRBJ2-3; a possible D gene is TRBD2 (6 bases). V was clipped by 5 bases and J by 5 bases, with 14 bases between them. The V gene's germline CDR1 is SGHTA and CDR2 FQGTGA. CDR3 size: 14 residues. The CDR3 DNA follows: TGTGCCAGCAGCCCCCGGGACTTTAGAGATACGCAGTATTTT. Translating it yields CASSPRDFRDTQYF. The whole variable domain, remainder taken from reference TRBV7-3 and TRBJ2-3, is GAGVSQTPSNKVTEKGKYVELRCDPISGHTALYWYRQSLGQGPEFLIYFQGTGAADDSGLPNDRFFAVRPEGSVSTLKIQRTERGDSAVYLCASSPRDFRDTQYFGPGTRLTVL.

The chain carries TRBV4-1 and TRBJ2-7; 10 nucleotides align to TRBD2. CDR3 length: 18 amino acids. The V gene end was trimmed by 4 bases and the J gene end by 0 bases; junction bases not matched to a gene: 12. Germline V gene lookup returns CDR1 MGHRA and CDR2 YSYEKL. This chain's CDR3 is CASSPQPKLAGYSYEQYF. In DNA form, the CDR3 reads TGCGCCAGCAGCCCCCAACCCAAACTAGCGGGATACTCCTACGAGCAGTACTTC.

This chain links TRBV2 with TRBJ2-2, with TRBD2 matching 7 bases. The trim removed 10 bases at V and 7 bases at J, leaving 9 bases unmatched. The CDR3 extends over 13 amino acids. Germline V gene lookup returns CDR1 SNHLY and CDR2 FYNNEI. The CDR3 reads CATTWGEGGELFF. The DNA for the CDR3 is TGTGCCACCACATGGGGGGAGGGCGGGGAGCTGTTTTTT. The entire variable domain, with the rest obtained from reference TRBV2 and TRBJ2-2, is as follows: EPEVTQTPSHQVTQMGQEVILRCVPISNHLYFYWYRQILGQKVEFLVSFYNNEISEKSEIFDDQFSVERPDGSNFTLKIRSTKLEDSAMYFCATTWGEGGELFFGEGSRLTVL.

The V and J genes are TRBV28 and TRBJ2-7; TRBD1 is a possible D gene (6 bases). V shed 2 bases and J shed 3 bases, with 11 bases lying between them. The CDR3 runs to 14 residues. Germline values: CDR1 MDHEN, CDR2 SYDVKM. Here the CDR3 DNA reads TGTGCCAGCAGTTTACTAGGACAGCGCTACGAGCAGTACTTC. Protein product: CASSLLGQRYEQYF.

The V and J genes are TRBV7-9 and TRBJ1-1; D is unclear. Trimming pared 2 bases from V and 2 bases from J, leaving 12 bases between. CDR1 SEHNR and CDR2 FQNEAQ come from the germline V gene (reference sequence). CDR3 length: 15 residues. The CDR3 spells CASSLRIVPNTEAFF. CDR3 coding DNA: TGTGCCAGCAGCTTAAGAATAGTCCCCAACACTGAAGCTTTCTTT.

This chain links TRBV27 with TRBJ2-7, with 14 positions matching TRBD2. Trimming cost V 5 bases and J 7 bases; bases outside gene matches: 10. The germline V gene encodes CDR1 MNHEY and CDR2 SMNVEV (reference sequence). The CDR3 length is 16 residues. DNA of the CDR3: TGTGCCAGCAGTAGATACGGGACTAGCGGGAGTTGGGAGCAGTACTTC. It translates to CASSRYGTSGSWEQYF.

CDR3 loop: CASSVVSGQGLYEQYF. In nucleotides, the CDR3 is TGTGCCAGCAGCGTGGTTTCGGGACAGGGTCTCTACGAGCAGTACTTC. The V gene is TRBV9, the J gene TRBJ2-7, with 9 bases lining up with TRBD1. The CDR3 extends over 16 amino acids. V dropped 2 bases and J dropped 3; count of bases not matched to a gene: 9. Germline V CDR1 and CDR2: SGDLS, YYNGEE.

This chain uses TRBV30 with TRBJ2-1, with a possible D match to TRBD1 (6 bases). This CDR3 has 12 residues. Germline CDR1 GTSNPN, CDR2 SVGIG (reference sequence). Trimming pared 2 bases from V and 8 bases from J, leaving 10 bases between. CDR3: CAWSTGFDEQFF. The CDR3 DNA reads as TGTGCCTGGAGTACAGGGTTCGATGAGCAGTTCTTC.

The chain carries TRBV6-5 and TRBJ1-1; D is perhaps TRBD1 (6 bases). The germline CDR1 and CDR2 sequences are MNHEY and SVGAGI. The ends were cut back, 2 bases at V and 12 bases at J, with 16 bases in the middle. The CDR3 runs 13 residues. The CDR3: CASSYHDRQSPFF. The CDR3 coding sequence is TGTGCCAGCAGTTACCACGACAGGCAAAGCCCTTTCTTT.

The chain couples TRBV7-8 to TRBJ1-1, with no clear D. Trimming removed 4 bases at V and 5 bases at J, with 11 bases between. CDR3 length: 13 amino acids. Looked up from germline, CDR1 is SGHVS and CDR2 is FQNEAQ. The CDR3 coding sequence is TGTGCCAGCAGCTCTCGGGAGAGGACTGAAGCTTTCTTT. Protein product: CASSSRERTEAFF. The full variable domain, completed using reference TRBV7-8 and TRBJ1-1, is GAGVSQSPRYKVAKRGQDVALRCDPISGHVSLFWYQQALGQGPEFLTYFQNEAQLDKSGLPSDRFFAERPEGSVSTLKIQRTQQEDSAVYLCASSSRERTEAFFGQGTRLTVV.

The rearrangement uses TRBV5-1 and TRBJ2-1; 9 nucleotides align to TRBD2. V gave up 0 bases and J gave up 5 bases; unmatched junction bases: 3. In germline, CDR1 is SGHRS, CDR2 YFSETQ. The CDR3 is made up of 15 amino acids. The CDR3 sequence is CASSLGLAAHNEQFF. The CDR3 nucleotides read TGCGCCAGCAGCTTGGGACTAGCGGCACACAATGAGCAGTTCTTC.

This rearrangement joins TRBV12-5 to TRBJ2-7; TRBD2 agrees at 7 bases. The junction had 7 bases not matched to a gene; V was cut back by 5 bases and J by 3 bases. The CDR3 has 14 residues. The V gene's germline CDR1 is LGHNT and CDR2 FRNRAP. In DNA form, the CDR3 reads TGTGCTAGTGGTCATCTAGCGGCACTCTACGAGCAGTACTTC. This translates into CASGHLAALYEQYF.